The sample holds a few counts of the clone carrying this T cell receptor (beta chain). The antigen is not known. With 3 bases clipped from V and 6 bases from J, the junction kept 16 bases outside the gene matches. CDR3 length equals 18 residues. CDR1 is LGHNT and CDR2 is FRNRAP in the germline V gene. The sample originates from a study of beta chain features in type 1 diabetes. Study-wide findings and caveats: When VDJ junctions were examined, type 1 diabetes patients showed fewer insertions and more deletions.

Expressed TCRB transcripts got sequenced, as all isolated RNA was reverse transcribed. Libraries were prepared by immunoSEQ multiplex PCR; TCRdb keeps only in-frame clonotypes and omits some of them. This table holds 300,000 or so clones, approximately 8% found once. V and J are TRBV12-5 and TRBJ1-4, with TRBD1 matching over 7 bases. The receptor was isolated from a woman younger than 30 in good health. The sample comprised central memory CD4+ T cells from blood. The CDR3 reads CASGLPTGTDVVDEKLFF. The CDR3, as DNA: TGTGCTAGTGGTTTACCCACCGGGACAGACGTGGTCGATGAAAAACTGTTTTTT.